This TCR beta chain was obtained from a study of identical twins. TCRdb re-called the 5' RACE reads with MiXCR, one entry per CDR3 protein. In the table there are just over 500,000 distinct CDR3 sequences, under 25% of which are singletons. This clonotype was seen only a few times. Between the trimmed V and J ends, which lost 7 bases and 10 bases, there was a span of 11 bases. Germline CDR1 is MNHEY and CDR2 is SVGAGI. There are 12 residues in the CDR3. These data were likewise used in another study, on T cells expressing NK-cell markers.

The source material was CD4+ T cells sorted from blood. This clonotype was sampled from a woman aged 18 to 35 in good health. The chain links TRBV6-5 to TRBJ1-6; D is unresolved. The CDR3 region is CASTDPFSPLHF. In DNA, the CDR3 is TGTGCCAGCACCGACCCATTCTCACCCCTCCACTTT.